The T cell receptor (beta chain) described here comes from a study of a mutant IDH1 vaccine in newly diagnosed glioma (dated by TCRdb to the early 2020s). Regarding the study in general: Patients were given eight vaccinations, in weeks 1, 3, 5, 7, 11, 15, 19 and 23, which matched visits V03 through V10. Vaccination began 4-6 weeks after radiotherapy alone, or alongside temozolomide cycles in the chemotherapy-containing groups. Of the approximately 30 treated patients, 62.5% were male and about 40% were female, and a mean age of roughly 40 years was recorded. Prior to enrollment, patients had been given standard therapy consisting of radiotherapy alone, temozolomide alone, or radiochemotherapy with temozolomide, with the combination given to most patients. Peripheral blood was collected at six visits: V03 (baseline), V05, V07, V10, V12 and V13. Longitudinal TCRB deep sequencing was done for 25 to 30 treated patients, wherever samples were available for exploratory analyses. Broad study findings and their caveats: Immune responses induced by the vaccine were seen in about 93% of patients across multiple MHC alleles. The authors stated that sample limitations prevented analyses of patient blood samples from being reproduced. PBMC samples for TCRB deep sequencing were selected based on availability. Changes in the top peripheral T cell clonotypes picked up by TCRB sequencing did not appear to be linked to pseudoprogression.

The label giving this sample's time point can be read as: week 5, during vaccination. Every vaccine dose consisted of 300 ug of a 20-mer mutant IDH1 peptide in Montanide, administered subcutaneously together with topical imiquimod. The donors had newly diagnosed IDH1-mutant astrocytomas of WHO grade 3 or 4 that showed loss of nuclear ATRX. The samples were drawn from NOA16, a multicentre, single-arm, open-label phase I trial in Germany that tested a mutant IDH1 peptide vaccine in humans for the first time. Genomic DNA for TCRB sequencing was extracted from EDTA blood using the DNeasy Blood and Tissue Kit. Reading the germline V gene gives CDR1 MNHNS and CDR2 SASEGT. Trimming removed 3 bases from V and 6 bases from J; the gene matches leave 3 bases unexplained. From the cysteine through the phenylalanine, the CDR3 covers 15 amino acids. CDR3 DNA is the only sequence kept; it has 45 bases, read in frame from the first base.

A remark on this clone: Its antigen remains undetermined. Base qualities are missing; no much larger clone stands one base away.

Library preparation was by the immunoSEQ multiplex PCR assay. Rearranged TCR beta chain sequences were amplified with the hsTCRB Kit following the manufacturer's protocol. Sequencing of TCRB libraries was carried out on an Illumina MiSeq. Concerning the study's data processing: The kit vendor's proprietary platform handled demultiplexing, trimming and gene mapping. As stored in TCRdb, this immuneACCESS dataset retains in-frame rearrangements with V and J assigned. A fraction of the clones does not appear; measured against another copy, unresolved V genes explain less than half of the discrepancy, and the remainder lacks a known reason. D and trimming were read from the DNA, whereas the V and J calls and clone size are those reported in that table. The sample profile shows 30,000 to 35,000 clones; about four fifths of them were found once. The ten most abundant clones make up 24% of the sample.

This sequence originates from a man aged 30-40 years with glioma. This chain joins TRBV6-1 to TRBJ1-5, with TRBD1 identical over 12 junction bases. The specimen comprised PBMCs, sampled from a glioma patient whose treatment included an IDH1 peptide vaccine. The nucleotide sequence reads TGTGCCAGCAGTGAGCCGGGACAGGGGGCTCAGCCCCAGCATTTT. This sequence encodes CASSEPGQGAQPQHF.